This TCR beta chain was retrieved from a study of blood T cell repertoires in COVID-19. Across the study: Researchers got acute and convalescent COVID-19 samples from the United States, Italy and Spain. Sources were T cells, B-cell-depleted T cells, or PBMCs; the material itself was cDNA or gDNA.

As processed by the authors: From reference gene primer amplification, estimates of nucleated cell counts were derived. The method was immunoSEQ multiplex PCR; TCRdb's version includes in-frame clones alone and lacks a portion of them. V and J calls and clone size come straight from that table; D and trimming were deduced from the DNA. The profile shows roughly 200,000 clones, approximately 91% of them singletons. This clone was observed once. Germline assignment: CDR1 SGHRS and CDR2 YFSETQ. The CDR3 is made up of 14 amino acids. V lost 5 bases to trimming and J lost 3 bases; unmatched junction nucleotides: 5.

V and J are TRBV5-1 and TRBJ2-5; 9 bases are a match to TRBD1. The sequencing sample was made of peripheral blood. The receptor was derived from a woman in her forties who had recovered from COVID-19. The CDR3 DNA is TGCGCCAGCAGAACGGGACAGGGAGAAGAGACCCAGTACTTC. Protein: CASRTGQGEETQYF.